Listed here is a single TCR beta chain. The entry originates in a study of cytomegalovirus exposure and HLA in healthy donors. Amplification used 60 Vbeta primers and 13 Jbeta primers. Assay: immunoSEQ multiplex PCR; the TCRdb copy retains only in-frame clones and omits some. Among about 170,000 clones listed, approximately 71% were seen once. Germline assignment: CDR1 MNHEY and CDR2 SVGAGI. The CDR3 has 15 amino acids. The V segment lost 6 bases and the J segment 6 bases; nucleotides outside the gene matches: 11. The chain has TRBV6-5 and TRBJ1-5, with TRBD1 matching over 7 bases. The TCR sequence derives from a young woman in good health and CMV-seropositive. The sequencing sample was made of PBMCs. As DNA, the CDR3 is TGTGCCAGCAGCGGCCGAACAGGGGTTTTTCAGCCCCAGCATTTT. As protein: CASSGRTGVFQPQHF.